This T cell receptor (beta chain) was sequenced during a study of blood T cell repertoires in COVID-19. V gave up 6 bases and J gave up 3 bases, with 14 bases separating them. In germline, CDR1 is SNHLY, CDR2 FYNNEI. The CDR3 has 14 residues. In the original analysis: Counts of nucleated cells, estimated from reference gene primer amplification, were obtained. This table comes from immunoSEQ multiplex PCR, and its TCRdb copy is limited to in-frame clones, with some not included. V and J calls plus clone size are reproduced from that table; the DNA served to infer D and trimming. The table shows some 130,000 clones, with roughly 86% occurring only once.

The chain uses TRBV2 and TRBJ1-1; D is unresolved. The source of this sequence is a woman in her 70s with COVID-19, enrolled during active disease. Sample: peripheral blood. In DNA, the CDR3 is TGTGCCAGCAGCCGAGGGCGGTCTGACACTGAAGCTTTCTTT. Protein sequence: CASSRGRSDTEAFF.